The present entry profiles one T cell receptor beta chain with its context. Because the CDR3 is missing its conserved closing phenylalanine or tryptophan, this is likely a read error. The DNA is left out, because the CDR3 cannot be placed on it with certainty; the CDR3 is given as TCRdb lists it. This specimen comes from a study of read filtering for tumor transcriptome and immune sequencing. Looking at the study overall: Revised staging placed eight or nine patients in R-ISS I, 15 to 20 in II, 6 or 7 in III. Transcriptome libraries were built from DNase-treated RNA. TCR-mapped reads were about 4.05 to 11 million with IR-seq versus roughly 75 to 1,300 with RNA-seq.

Including both end residues, the CDR3 is 15 amino acids long. Per germline, CDR1 LGHNA and CDR2 YNFKEQ. This library used approximately 390 ng RNA and molecular barcoded adaptors spanning alpha/delta and beta/gamma chains. MiXCR, applied by TCRdb to the reads, yields one record per CDR3 protein. The sample shows some 130,000 distinct CDR3 sequences, about 13% of them seen only once. This chain joins TRBV4-2 and TRBJ2-1. This receptor was obtained from a donor aged 40 or older with multiple myeloma. Sequenced input: a population of CD138-negative cells sorted from bone marrow. CDR3 loop: CASSQDSVRWDEQLY.